These 8 T cell receptor beta chains originate from one sample sequenced in a study of T cells in Graves' hyperthyroidism and ophthalmopathy. There were TCR beta CDR3 regions amplified from RNA transcripts. Researchers ran a first-round RT-PCR on the TCR CDR3 using the HTBI primer set. MiXCR, run by TCRdb on the multiplex PCR reads, gives a single entry per CDR3 protein. The repertoire consists of 360,000 or so distinct CDR3 sequences, with approximately 20% occurring once and the leading ten covering approximately 4%. The specimen sequenced was blood. The receptor source for this set is a woman under 30 with Graves' hyperthyroidism.

In this sample, this clonotype turned up many times. The gene calls are TRBV5-5 and TRBJ1-1; D call uncertain. This CDR3 is 14 amino acids long. V was shortened by 1 base and J by 8 bases, with 15 bases between the two germline ends. CDR1 and CDR2 (germline): SGHKS, YYEKEE (reference sequence). The CDR3: CASSLLTARQEAFF. CDR3 DNA sequence: TGTGCCAGCAGCTTGTTAACCGCCCGGCAGGAAGCTTTCTTT.

This clonotype was observed at least ten times. CDR3 loop: CASSVEPNGNQPQHF. The CDR3 region has the DNA TGTGCCAGCAGCGTGGAACCGAACGGCAATCAGCCCCAGCATTTT. The chain joins TRBV9 to TRBJ1-5; D remains unclear. Trimming pared 2 bases from V and 2 bases from J, leaving 11 bases between. CDR1 and CDR2 from the germline V gene are SGDLS and YYNGEE. The CDR3 totals 15 residues.

At least ten counts were recorded for this clonotype. The chain uses TRBV28 and TRBJ2-5; D is possibly TRBD1 (5 bases). The germline gives CDR1 MDHEN, CDR2 SYDVKM. This CDR3 spans 14 amino acids. V was clipped by 7 bases and J by 5 bases, with 17 bases between them. CDR3 protein: CASTVQGHSETQYF. In DNA form, the CDR3 reads TGTGCCAGCACCGTGCAGGGCCATTCGGAGACCCAGTACTTC.

This clonotype was found many times. V gene TRBV12-3 or TRBV12-4 combines with J gene TRBJ1-2; weak D call: TRBD1 (6 bases). Trimming removed 3 bases from V and 7 bases from J, with 12 bases in between. The CDR3 loop spans 13 amino acids. CDR3 sequence reads: CASSLRGAVGYTF. The CDR3 DNA sequence: TGTGCCAGCAGTTTGAGGGGGGCAGTTGGCTACACCTTC.

The chain uses TRBV5-1 and TRBJ1-1; 8 bases align to TRBD1. Germline assignment: CDR1 SGHRS and CDR2 YFSETQ. This CDR3 has 14 amino acids. The J segment lost 6 bases and the V segment lost 7 bases, leaving 11 bases of the junction unmatched. The CDR3 nucleotides read TGCGCCAGCGCTTCGGGGGACAGGAGCCCTGAAGCTTTCTTT. This translates into CASASGDRSPEAFF.

In this sample, this clonotype turned up many times. This chain connects TRBV18 to TRBJ1-1, with D tentatively TRBD1 (5 bases). Trimming stripped 3 bases from V and 0 bases from J, with 8 bases between. Germline CDR1 reads KGHSH; CDR2 reads LQKENI. The CDR3 totals 14 residues. DNA for the CDR3: TGTGCCAGCTCACCGAGGGGAATGAACACTGAAGCTTTCTTT. Amino acid sequence: CASSPRGMNTEAFF.

This clonotype was seen many times. The germline gene is not matched at one end of the junction; a read error may be the cause. The genes are TRBV7-9 and TRBJ1-1; no definite D call. This CDR3 contains 14 residues. The germline CDR1 and CDR2 sequences are SEHNR and FQNEAQ (reference sequence). In DNA form, the CDR3 reads TGTGCCAGCAGCCTAGCAATCATGAACACTGAAGCTTTCTTT. It translates to CASSLAIMNTEAFF. The entire variable domain, with the rest obtained from reference TRBV7-9 and TRBJ1-1, is as follows: DTGVSQNPRHKITKRGQNVTFRCDPISEHNRLYWYRQTLGQGPEFLTYFQNEAQLEKSRLLSDRFSAERPKGSFSTLEIQRTEQGDSAMYLCASSLAIMNTEAFFGQGTRLTVV.

Comments on this clonotype: The junction differs from germline at one of its ends, possibly a read error. The V and J genes are TRBV6-1 and TRBJ1-2; D remains ambiguous. CDR3 length equals 14 residues. Germline CDR1 is MNHNS and CDR2 is SASEGT. The DNA for the CDR3 is TGTGCCAGCAGCCCGCTACTCCCAAACTATGGTTACACCTTC. Protein: CASSPLLPNYGYTF.